The 31 T cell receptor beta chains below all came from one sample that was sequenced in a study of blood T cell repertoires in COVID-19. Profiling relied on immunoSEQ multiplex PCR, and the TCRdb table lists in-frame clones only, not all of them. The profile shows about 150,000 clones, 70% to 90% of them singletons. Sequences were obtained from peripheral blood. The source of these receptors is a man aged 55 to 70 with COVID-19, enrolled during active disease.

The gene calls are TRBV2 and TRBJ2-1; 7 bases are a match to TRBD1. Germline values: CDR1 SNHLY, CDR2 FYNNEI. Trimming at V came to 9 bases and at J to 7 bases, leaving 12 bases not matched to a gene. The CDR3 contains 14 residues. The CDR3 spells CARGTWGQTNEQFF. DNA for the CDR3: TGTGCCAGGGGAACGTGGGGACAGACGAATGAGCAGTTCTTC.

The chain recombines TRBV7-9 with TRBJ2-3; possible D gene TRBD2, 6 bases. V lost 5 bases and J lost 0, with 12 bases in between. CDR3 length: 15 amino acids. Germline V lookup: CDR1 SEHNR, CDR2 FQNEAQ (reference sequence). The CDR3 protein is CASSPRLGSTDTQYF. DNA for the CDR3: TGTGCCAGCAGCCCGAGACTAGGAAGCACAGATACGCAGTATTTT.

This clone was found once. This rearrangement joins TRBV24-1 to TRBJ2-7; 8 positions agree with TRBD2. Germline assignment: CDR1 KGHDR and CDR2 SFDVKD. CDR3 size: 13 residues. Unmatched junction bases numbered 6, after V lost 9 bases and J lost 3 bases. The CDR3 coding sequence is TGTGCCACCGCGGGGGGCGCGGGCTACGAGCAGTACTTC. Residues: CATAGGAGYEQYF.

The V and J genes are TRBV24-1 and TRBJ2-1; 8 positions agree with TRBD1. CDR3 length equals 16 residues. Losses at the gene ends were 3 bases for V and 0 bases for J; bases not matched to a gene: 3. The germline gives CDR1 KGHDR, CDR2 SFDVKD. DNA for the CDR3: TGTGCCACCAGTGATAGGGGACAGGTCTCCTACAATGAGCAGTTCTTC. It is translated as CATSDRGQVSYNEQFF.

The chain couples TRBV6-5 to TRBJ2-1; the match to TRBD2 covers 10 bases. Germline V gives CDR1 MNHEY, CDR2 SVGAGI. The V and J ends lost 2 bases and 7 bases, in that order; junction bases with no gene match: 2. CDR3 size: 14 residues. DNA for the CDR3: TGTGCCAGCAGTTACGGGACTAGCGAAAATGAGCAGTTCTTC. Its protein is CASSYGTSENEQFF.

On this clone itself: At one of its ends the junction is not consistent with the germline gene, which may arise from a read error. This chain connects TRBV28 to TRBJ2-1, with D possibly being TRBD1 (6 bases). Germline V lookup: CDR1 MDHEN, CDR2 SYDVKM. The CDR3 spans 14 residues. The CDR3 loop is CASTLGQGRNEQFF. The CDR3 region has the DNA TGTGCCAGCACTTTAGGGCAGGGGCGGAATGAGCAGTTCTTC.

V usage is TRBV6-6 and J usage is TRBJ2-5; 12 positions agree with TRBD2. J was trimmed by 1 base and V by 6 bases; bases with no gene match: 6. This CDR3 contains 16 residues. Per the germline V gene, CDR1 is MNHNY and CDR2 is SVGAGI (reference sequence). In DNA, the CDR3 is TGTGCCAGCAGGCGTACTAGCGGGGGGTTCCAAGAGACCCAGTACTTC. Amino acids: CASRRTSGGFQETQYF.

V usage is TRBV18 and J usage is TRBJ1-2, with 9 bases that match TRBD1. CDR3 length: 16 amino acids. Germline values: CDR1 KGHSH, CDR2 LQKENI. With 3 bases clipped from V and 5 bases from J, the junction kept 10 bases outside the gene matches. CDR3 nucleotides: TGTGCCAGCTCACCGCCCGGGACAGGGCGGGTTTATGGCTACACCTTC. Encoded protein: CASSPPGTGRVYGYTF.

The chain combines TRBV5-1 with TRBJ1-1, with 8 positions matching TRBD1. Germline CDR1 is SGHRS and CDR2 is YFSETQ. The CDR3 is 13 amino acids. V shed 1 base, J shed 8 bases, and the junction held 4 bases outside the gene matches. The CDR3 sequence: CASSLTGGKEAFF. The CDR3 region has the DNA TGCGCCAGCAGCTTGACAGGGGGGAAGGAAGCTTTCTTT. Based on the CDR3 plus reference TRBV5-1 and TRBJ1-1, the full variable domain is KAGVTQTPRYLIKTRGQQVTLSCSPISGHRSVSWYQQTPGQGLQFLFEYFSETQRNKGNFPGRFSGRQFSNSRSEMNVSTLELGDSALYLCASSLTGGKEAFFGQGTRLTVV.

This chain uses TRBV7-9 with TRBJ2-3, with 8 bases lining up with TRBD2. CDR1 and CDR2 (germline): SEHNR, FQNEAQ (reference sequence). The trim removed 0 bases at V and 6 bases at J, leaving 5 bases unmatched. The CDR3 is 15 residues long. The chain's CDR3 is CASSLAAGVTDTQYF. The CDR3 nucleotides read TGTGCCAGCAGCTTAGCAGCGGGAGTGACTGATACGCAGTATTTT. Based on the CDR3 plus reference TRBV7-9 and TRBJ2-3, the full variable domain is DTGVSQNPRHKITKRGQNVTFRCDPISEHNRLYWYRQTLGQGPEFLTYFQNEAQLEKSRLLSDRFSAERPKGSFSTLEIQRTEQGDSAMYLCASSLAAGVTDTQYFGPGTRLTVL.

The rearrangement links TRBV19 to TRBJ2-7, with 13 bases aligning to TRBD2. Germline-derived CDR1 and CDR2 are LNHDA and SQIVND (reference sequence). The CDR3 spans 16 residues. V was pared by 3 bases and J by 7 bases, with 9 bases of the junction left unmatched. The CDR3 loop reads CASSIEGLAGPGEQYF. For the CDR3, the DNA is TGTGCCAGTAGTATCGAGGGACTAGCGGGGCCGGGAGAGCAGTACTTC.

The rearrangement joins TRBV28 to TRBJ1-6; 10 bases line up with TRBD1. Germline lookup yields CDR1 MDHEN and CDR2 SYDVKM. CDR3 length equals 15 residues. J lost 9 bases, V lost 6 bases, and 8 bases had no gene match. The DNA for the CDR3 is TGTGCCAGCAGGGATCCGGGACAGGGGACTTCACCCCTCCACTTT. It encodes CASRDPGQGTSPLHF.

V is TRBV25-1 and J is TRBJ2-3, with TRBD2 identical over 10 bases. Germline V lookup: CDR1 MGHDK, CDR2 SYGVNS. This CDR3 region has 14 residues. V lost 10 bases to trimming and J lost 0 bases; unmatched junction nucleotides: 4. CDR3: CATGLAASTDTQYF. Written as DNA, the CDR3 is TGTGCCACCGGACTAGCGGCTAGCACAGATACGCAGTATTTT.

V usage is TRBV11-3 and J usage is TRBJ1-2; 10 nucleotides agree with TRBD1. Per germline, CDR1 SGHNT and CDR2 YENEEA. With V trimmed by 5 bases and J by 5 bases, 8 bases remained unmatched. The length of the CDR3 is 15 residues. CDR3 DNA sequence: TGTGCCAGCAGCCCCAAGCCGGGACAGGGGTATGGCTACACCTTC. Amino acid sequence: CASSPKPGQGYGYTF.

The chain employs TRBV24-1 and TRBJ2-1, with 13 bases lining up with TRBD2. CDR3 length: 18 residues. The trim removed 4 bases at V and 4 bases at J, leaving 9 bases unmatched. CDR1 KGHDR and CDR2 SFDVKD come from the germline V gene. In nucleotides, the CDR3 is TGTGCCACCAGTGACCCCTCTGGACTAGCGGGAGAGTACAATGAGCAGTTCTTC. Amino acid sequence: CATSDPSGLAGEYNEQFF.

The chain has TRBV6-5 and TRBJ1-1; D is ambiguous. Germline V gene lookup returns CDR1 MNHEY and CDR2 SVGAGI. The CDR3 length is 13 residues. Trimming shortened V by 5 bases and J by 9 bases, and 16 bases separated the two germline ends. The CDR3, as DNA: TGTGCCAGCAGTCCCTTGACATCCACCAAAGCTTTCTTT. Translated: CASSPLTSTKAFF.

The chain is built from TRBV28 and TRBJ1-6; D gene unclear. Per germline, CDR1 MDHEN and CDR2 SYDVKM. V was cut by 5 bases and J by 1 base, with 3 bases left in between. The CDR3 is 13 residues long. CDR3 amino acids: CASSPSYNSPLHF. The CDR3 region has the DNA TGTGCCAGCAGTCCTTCCTATAATTCACCCCTCCACTTT.

The V call is TRBV7-2, the J call TRBJ2-7, with TRBD2 identical over 10 bases. CDR1 and CDR2 from the germline V gene are SGHTA and FQGNSA. Unmatched junction bases numbered 13, after V lost 5 bases and J lost 6 bases. The CDR3 totals 16 residues. CDR3 nucleotide sequence: TGTGCCAGCAGCCCCCCTCGTGTAGCGGGAGGACCCGAGCAGTACTTC. Its translation is CASSPPRVAGGPEQYF.

This clone was counted only a few times. The chain recombines TRBV4-1 with TRBJ2-1; D is perhaps TRBD2 (5 bases). CDR3 length: 15 amino acids. Trimming stripped 4 bases from V and 0 bases from J, with 10 bases between. Germline V lookup: CDR1 MGHRA, CDR2 YSYEKL. CDR3 residues: CASSPTGSSYNEQFF. CDR3 sequence (DNA): TGCGCCAGCAGCCCGACGGGGAGCTCCTACAATGAGCAGTTCTTC.

The rearrangement links TRBV6-5 to TRBJ1-2; 8 nucleotides line up with TRBD1. J gave up 8 bases and V 6 bases, and 11 bases lay outside the gene matches. Germline V CDR1 and CDR2: MNHEY, SVGAGI. The CDR3 spans 14 residues. The CDR3 protein is CASRLSRGQDGYTF. The CDR3 DNA reads TGTGCCAGCAGACTGAGCAGGGGGCAGGACGGCTACACCTTC.

The genes are TRBV11-1 and TRBJ1-1; D unresolved. V lost 3 bases, J lost 1 base, and 9 bases lay in between. The CDR3 has 14 residues. Germline-derived CDR1 and CDR2 are SGHAT and FQDESV (reference sequence). The CDR3 nucleotides read TGTGCCAGCAGCTTTCCAGGAAAGAACACTGAAGCTTTCTTT. Its protein product is CASSFPGKNTEAFF.

This clone was found once. This chain links TRBV11-3 with TRBJ2-3; the match to TRBD2 covers 12 bases. J was trimmed by 3 bases and V by 3 bases; bases with no gene match: 1. This CDR3 is built from 15 residues. The V gene's germline CDR1 is SGHNT and CDR2 YENEEA. CDR3 sequence: CASSLTSGGTDTQYF. The CDR3 coding sequence is TGTGCCAGCAGCTTGACTAGCGGGGGAACAGATACGCAGTATTTT.

This clone was counted a few times. This rearrangement joins TRBV19 to TRBJ1-4; D may be TRBD1 (6 bases). The germline V and J ends were trimmed by 4 bases and 3 bases, with 12 bases remaining between them. CDR1 and CDR2 (germline): LNHDA, SQIVND (reference sequence). The CDR3 is 15 amino acids. CDR3 residues: CASSTQGWANEKLFF. The CDR3 DNA is TGTGCCAGTAGTACACAGGGTTGGGCTAATGAAAAACTGTTTTTT.

The J gene is TRBJ2-7, the V gene TRBV7-9; TRBD1 agrees at 10 bases. CDR1 is SEHNR, CDR2 FQNEAQ, per germline (reference sequence). The V and J ends lost 7 bases and 6 bases, in that order; junction bases with no gene match: 9. CDR3 length: 14 amino acids. Here the CDR3 DNA reads TGTGCCAGCACCACGGGACAGGGGTTCCGCGAGCAGTACTTC. Amino acid sequence: CASTTGQGFREQYF. Drawing the rest from reference TRBV7-9 and TRBJ2-7, the complete variable domain is DTGVSQNPRHKITKRGQNVTFRCDPISEHNRLYWYRQTLGQGPEFLTYFQNEAQLEKSRLLSDRFSAERPKGSFSTLEIQRTEQGDSAMYLCASTTGQGFREQYFGPGTRLTVT.

The chain uses TRBV5-4 and TRBJ1-1; tentative D call: TRBD1 (5 bases). CDR1 is SGHNT, CDR2 YYREEE, per germline (reference sequence). Trimming removed 4 bases from V and 0 bases from J, with 10 bases in between. This CDR3 spans 14 amino acids. The CDR3 loop reads CASSATGVNTEAFF. DNA of the CDR3: TGTGCCAGCAGCGCTACAGGTGTGAACACTGAAGCTTTCTTT.

The chain employs TRBV7-2 and TRBJ1-2; D is undetermined. The V end was cut by 5 bases, the J end by 2 bases, with 12 bases between. The CDR3 runs to 14 residues. Germline V CDR1 and CDR2: SGHTA, FQGNSA. The CDR3: CASSPLRQNYGYTF. CDR3 DNA sequence: TGTGCCAGCAGCCCCCTGAGGCAGAACTATGGCTACACCTTC.

A few counts support this clone. The chain combines TRBV11-2 with TRBJ1-1; no firm D call. The CDR3 is 14 amino acids. Germline V gene lookup returns CDR1 SGHAT and CDR2 FQNNGV. Trimming removed 2 bases from V and 1 base from J, with 8 bases in between. CDR3 protein: CASSLMEPNTEAFF. The DNA of the CDR3 is TGTGCCAGCAGCTTAATGGAGCCGAACACTGAAGCTTTCTTT.

The chain joins TRBV10-3 to TRBJ1-4, with 11 positions matching TRBD1. The CDR3 loop spans 15 amino acids. V gave up 6 bases and J gave up 6 bases; unmatched junction bases: 6. CDR1 is ENHRY and CDR2 is SYGVKD in the germline V gene. The CDR3 spells CAISDPGQGDEKLFF. The CDR3 DNA is TGTGCCATCAGCGATCCGGGACAGGGGGATGAAAAACTGTTTTTT.

CDR3 amino acids: CASSLQKNTEAFF. The CDR3 nucleotides are TGTGCCAGCAGCTTACAGAAGAACACTGAAGCTTTCTTT. The V call is TRBV7-2, the J call TRBJ1-1; the D is unclear. CDR1 is SGHTA and CDR2 is FQGNSA in the germline V gene. V was cut by 2 bases and J by 1 base, with 5 bases left in between. The CDR3 has 13 residues. Combining the CDR3 with reference TRBV7-2 and TRBJ1-1 gives the whole variable domain GAGVSQSPSNKVTEKGKDVELRCDPISGHTALYWYRQSLGQGLEFLIYFQGNSAPDKSGLPSDRFSAERTGGSVSTLTIQRTQQEDSAVYLCASSLQKNTEAFFGQGTRLTVV.

The chain is built from TRBV27 and TRBJ2-7, with D perhaps TRBD2 (5 bases). Trimming stripped 4 bases from V and 2 bases from J, with 15 bases between. CDR1 and CDR2 (germline): MNHEY, SMNVEV (reference sequence). This CDR3 comprises 15 residues. CDR3 sequence: CASSSLDSLAYEQYF. The CDR3 coding sequence is TGTGCCAGCAGTTCCTTGGACTCCTTAGCCTACGAGCAGTACTTC.

V gene TRBV5-1 combines with J gene TRBJ1-3, with D uncertain. The CDR3 spans 15 residues. The germline V and J ends were trimmed by 0 bases and 8 bases, with 15 bases remaining between them. Germline loops: CDR1 SGHRS, CDR2 YFSETQ. DNA of the CDR3: TGCGCCAGCAGCTTGGCCGGGGATTTCGAAGACACCATATATTTT. This sequence encodes CASSLAGDFEDTIYF. The full variable domain, in which reference TRBV5-1 and TRBJ1-3 provide the parts outside the CDR3, is KAGVTQTPRYLIKTRGQQVTLSCSPISGHRSVSWYQQTPGQGLQFLFEYFSETQRNKGNFPGRFSGRQFSNSRSEMNVSTLELGDSALYLCASSLAGDFEDTIYFGEGSWLTVV.